Presented here are 21 T cell receptor beta chains from one specimen sequenced in a study of OX40 agonist ivuxolimab in advanced cancers. Sequencing used immunoSEQ multiplex PCR; TCRdb keeps in-frame clones, though not all of them. The table lists tens of thousands of clones, 91% of them singletons. Sequences were derived from CD4+ or CD8+ T cells sorted from blood, sampled in a trial of the OX40 agonist ivuxolimab. These receptors were collected from an adult with an advanced solid tumor such as melanoma, head and neck, liver or kidney cancer.

This chain joins TRBV29-1 and TRBJ2-1; 14 bases are shared with TRBD2. Germline values: CDR1 SQVTM, CDR2 ANQGSEA. With 0 bases clipped from V and 5 bases from J, the junction kept 18 bases outside the gene matches. The CDR3 totals 21 residues. The DNA for the CDR3 is TGCAGCGTTGAAGATACTGGCGGACTAGCGGGAGGACGTCTACTTAACAATGAGCAGTTCTTC. It translates to CSVEDTGGLAGGRLLNNEQFF.

The count of this clone is one. The chain is built from TRBV29-1 and TRBJ2-5; no clear D. Per germline, CDR1 SQVTM and CDR2 ANQGSEA. CDR3 length: 12 residues. Trimming shortened V by 7 bases and J by 7 bases, and 16 bases separated the two germline ends. The CDR3 region is CSAGVNSGTQYF. The CDR3, as DNA: TGCAGCGCGGGTGTAAACTCGGGGACCCAGTACTTC. Complete variable domain (other parts from reference TRBV29-1 and TRBJ2-5): SAVISQKPSRDICQRGTSLTIQCQVDSQVTMMFWYRQQPGQSLTLIATANQGSEATYESGFVIDKFPISRPNLTFSTLTVSNMSPEDSSIYLCSAGVNSGTQYFGPGTRLLVL.

The rearrangement uses TRBV5-1 and TRBJ1-2; no firm D call. The CDR3 spans 12 residues. CDR1 SGHRS and CDR2 YFSETQ come from the germline V gene. Trimming cost V 4 bases and J 8 bases, with 12 bases left between them. DNA of the CDR3: TGCGCCAGCAGCCGACCTGACGGGGGCTACACCTTC. Its translation is CASSRPDGGYTF.

CDR3 sequence reads: CASSLPVAETQYF. In DNA form, the CDR3 reads TGTGCCAGCAGCCTCCCCGTAGCAGAGACCCAGTACTTC. The rearrangement uses TRBV7-9 and TRBJ2-5; D gene ambiguous. In germline, CDR1 is SEHNR, CDR2 FQNEAQ (reference sequence). The CDR3 has 13 amino acids. Trimming pared 5 bases from V and 4 bases from J, leaving 11 bases between.

The table lists this clone with a count of one. CDR3 amino acids: CASSLDPFEAGGNTIYF. The CDR3 region has the DNA TGTGCCAGCAGCTTGGACCCTTTTGAGGCCGGGGGAAACACCATATATTTT. The chain uses TRBV5-8 and TRBJ1-3; the D is unclear. CDR1 SGHTS and CDR2 YDEGEE come from the germline V gene. There are 17 residues in the CDR3. Trimming removed 0 bases from V and 4 bases from J, with 17 bases in between.

The rearrangement joins TRBV7-9 to TRBJ2-7; 10 bases align to TRBD2. The CDR3 is 16 residues long. CDR1 and CDR2 from the germline V gene are SEHNR and FQNEAQ (reference sequence). J was trimmed by 5 bases and V by 4 bases; bases with no gene match: 11. The CDR3 is CASSSRVLAGAHEQYF. The DNA for the CDR3 is TGTGCCAGCAGCTCTAGGGTTCTAGCGGGAGCCCACGAGCAGTACTTC.

V and J are TRBV12-1 and TRBJ2-7; the table's TRBD2 call for D was not verified on the DNA. TRBV12-1 is deemed a pseudogene. The CDR3 has 14 amino acids. DNA of the CDR3: TGTGCCAGCAGCTTAAGCGGGAGAGGTGACGAGCAGTACTTC. It codes for CASSLSGRGDEQYF.

The genes are TRBV9 and TRBJ1-2, with TRBD1 matching over 9 bases. V lost 2 bases, J lost 6 bases, and 11 bases stayed unmatched. Germline V lookup: CDR1 SGDLS, CDR2 YYNGEE. The CDR3 has 16 residues. The CDR3 DNA reads as TGTGCCAGCAGCGTCCCCCTCATAGACAGGGGGGATGGCTACACCTTC. Translation gives CASSVPLIDRGDGYTF.

This chain uses TRBV10-1 with TRBJ2-2; 10 bases align to TRBD2. Trimming removed 2 bases from V and 3 bases from J; junction bases left unmatched: 0. The V gene's germline CDR1 is WNHNN and CDR2 SYGVQD (reference sequence). The CDR3 is 15 residues long. The CDR3 DNA is TGCGCCAGCAGTGAGGGGACTAGCGACACCGGGGAGCTGTTTTTT. Its translation: CASSEGTSDTGELFF.

This sequence joins TRBV9 and TRBJ2-5; 7 nucleotides agree with TRBD2. This CDR3 is 16 amino acids long. Per germline, CDR1 SGDLS and CDR2 YYNGEE. After removal of 0 bases from V and 7 bases from J, the junction contained 12 bases not matched to a gene. CDR3 coding DNA: TGTGCCAGCAGCGTAGAGGTGGGAGGGCGTGGTGGGACCCAGTACTTC. It is translated as CASSVEVGGRGGTQYF. Using reference TRBV9 and TRBJ2-5 for the parts outside the CDR3, the full variable domain is DSGVTQTPKHLITATGQRVTLRCSPRSGDLSVYWYQQSLDQGLQFLIQYYNGEERAKGNILERFSAQQFPDLHSELNLSSLELGDSALYFCASSVEVGGRGGTQYFGPGTRLLVL.

The sample holds one count of this clone. The genes are TRBV2 and TRBJ2-7; no definite D call. Germline CDR1 is SNHLY and CDR2 is FYNNEI. V shed 2 bases and J shed 0 bases, with 5 bases lying between them. CDR3 length: 13 amino acids. The CDR3 region is CASSENDSYEQYF. For the CDR3, the DNA is TGTGCCAGCAGTGAAAATGACTCCTACGAGCAGTACTTC.

This chain links TRBV28 with TRBJ2-3; D may match TRBD1 or TRBD2 (5 bases each). The V end lost 8 bases, the J end lost 2 bases, and 20 bases lay between the germline ends. This CDR3 has 16 residues. Germline CDR1 MDHEN, CDR2 SYDVKM. The chain's CDR3 is CASQPGLAETTDTQYF. In DNA form, the CDR3 reads TGTGCCAGCCAACCGGGGCTAGCCGAAACCACAGATACGCAGTATTTT.

This clone appeared many times. The chain links TRBV4-2 to TRBJ2-1; D might be TRBD2 (6 bases). V lost 4 bases to trimming and J lost 1 base, with 14 bases between them. The CDR3 runs to 16 residues. Germline V gene lookup returns CDR1 LGHNA and CDR2 YNFKEQ. The DNA of the CDR3 is TGTGCCAGCAGCCCCACGGCTAGCGAGTCCTACAATGAGCAGTTCTTC. Translation: CASSPTASESYNEQFF.

The chain couples TRBV7-9 to TRBJ2-7; tentatively, D is TRBD1 (6 bases). The germline V and J ends were trimmed by 5 bases and 2 bases, with 10 bases remaining between them. The CDR3 has 13 amino acids. The germline CDR1 and CDR2 sequences are SEHNR and FQNEAQ (reference sequence). The CDR3 DNA reads TGTGCCAGCAGCCAGGGGTTGGCCTACGAGCAGTACTTC. It is translated as CASSQGLAYEQYF.

The chain combines TRBV10-1 with TRBJ2-1; D is unclear. Germline assignment: CDR1 WNHNN and CDR2 SYGVQD (reference sequence). The CDR3 runs 12 residues. V lost 5 bases to trimming and J lost 4 bases, with 6 bases between them. The CDR3 sequence is CASSRQYNEQFF. The CDR3 region has the DNA TGCGCCAGCAGTAGGCAGTACAATGAGCAGTTCTTC.

The chain carries TRBV19 and TRBJ1-1; D is perhaps TRBD1 (5 bases). V lost 5 bases and J 2 bases, leaving 12 bases between the germline ends. The CDR3 is 14 amino acids. CDR1 is LNHDA, CDR2 SQIVND, per germline (reference sequence). This CDR3 is CASSAGQGNTEAFF. The CDR3 DNA follows: TGTGCCAGTAGTGCCGGGCAGGGAAACACTGAAGCTTTCTTT.

The chain couples TRBV7-8 to TRBJ1-1; D not resolved. Germline V lookup: CDR1 SGHVS, CDR2 FQNEAQ. The CDR3 sequence is 13 residues long. V was pared by 2 bases and J by 4 bases, with 8 bases between. CDR3 DNA sequence: TGTGCCAGCAGCTTACGGCCCGGCACTGAAGCTTTCTTT. As protein: CASSLRPGTEAFF.

This clone is deemed medium-sized (0.01 to 0.1%). The J gene is TRBJ2-1, the V gene TRBV13; D is uncertain. This CDR3 is 13 amino acids long. Germline V CDR1 and CDR2: PRHDT, FYEKMQ (reference sequence). Trimming removed 4 bases at V and 4 bases at J, with 8 bases between. The CDR3 sequence: CASSSGPYNEQFF. The CDR3 nucleotides are TGTGCCAGCAGCTCCGGACCTTACAATGAGCAGTTCTTC. Full variable domain (remainder filled in from reference TRBV13 and TRBJ2-1): AAGVIQSPRHLIKEKRETATLKCYPIPRHDTVYWYQQGPGQDPQFLISFYEKMQSDKGSIPDRFSAQQFSDYHSELNMSSLELGDSALYFCASSSGPYNEQFFGPGTRLTVL.

J is TRBJ2-7 and V is TRBV7-9; the D gene is possibly TRBD2 (6 bases). CDR1 SEHNR and CDR2 FQNEAQ come from the germline V gene (reference sequence). Trimming removed 1 base from V and 2 bases from J, with 15 bases in between. The CDR3 sequence is 16 residues long. This CDR3 reads CASSLVGGSGTYEQYF. CDR3 nucleotide sequence: TGTGCCAGCAGCTTAGTGGGGGGTTCAGGGACCTACGAGCAGTACTTC. Combining the CDR3 with reference TRBV7-9 and TRBJ2-7 gives the whole variable domain DTGVSQNPRHKITKRGQNVTFRCDPISEHNRLYWYRQTLGQGPEFLTYFQNEAQLEKSRLLSDRFSAERPKGSFSTLEIQRTEQGDSAMYLCASSLVGGSGTYEQYFGPGTRLTVT.

V gene TRBV7-9 combines with J gene TRBJ2-1; 12 bases line up with TRBD1. The CDR3 consists of 16 residues. The J segment lost 7 bases and the V segment lost 5 bases, leaving 9 bases of the junction unmatched. In germline, CDR1 is SEHNR, CDR2 FQNEAQ (reference sequence). CDR3 loop: CASSGPGTGGSNEQFF. The CDR3 bases are TGTGCCAGCAGCGGCCCCGGGACAGGGGGCTCGAATGAGCAGTTCTTC.

The rearrangement uses TRBV5-6 and TRBJ2-5; perhaps TRBD2 as D (6 bases). Germline V lookup: CDR1 SGHDT, CDR2 YYEEEE. With 5 bases removed from V and 2 bases from J, the gap between germline ends came to 16 bases. CDR3 length: 15 residues. DNA for the CDR3: TGTGCCAGCAGTTCCACTAGCTCCGGGCAAGAGACCCAGTACTTC. Protein: CASSSTSSGQETQYF.